These 10 T cell receptor beta chains share one sample of origin, sequenced in a study of control samples from healthy donors and cancer patients. Sequencing was performed with immunoSEQ multiplex PCR; in TCRdb, only in-frame clones are kept and a portion is missing. Of tens of thousands of clones listed, 91% are singletons. The source material was blood. These receptors originate from a young man in good health.

The chain recombines TRBV3-1 (or the pseudogene TRBV3-2) with TRBJ2-5; 14 bases line up with TRBD2. The CDR3 is 17 amino acids. Germline V gene lookup returns CDR1 LGHDT and CDR2 YNNKEL (reference sequence). The V and J ends lost 0 bases and 6 bases, in that order; junction bases with no gene match: 6. The CDR3 is CASSQDGTSGSRKTQYF. CDR3 sequence (DNA): TGTGCCAGCAGCCAAGATGGGACTAGCGGGAGTAGGAAGACCCAGTACTTC.

This chain uses TRBV7-8 with TRBJ2-7, with TRBD1 as a possible D gene (5 bases). The V and J ends lost 4 bases and 5 bases respectively, with 15 bases between them. The CDR3 runs to 14 residues. Germline lookup yields CDR1 SGHVS and CDR2 FQNEAQ. The CDR3 protein is CASSSDTWGHEQYF. In DNA form, the CDR3 reads TGTGCCAGCAGCTCCGACACGTGGGGCCACGAGCAGTACTTC.

The rearrangement links TRBV6-4 to TRBJ2-3, with D unresolved. Germline V gene lookup returns CDR1 MRHNA and CDR2 SNTAGT. The CDR3 extends over 12 amino acids. V dropped 2 bases and J dropped 6 bases, with 6 bases sitting between them. As DNA, the CDR3 is TGTGCCAGCAGTGACCTCTCCGATACGCAGTATTTT. Translating it yields CASSDLSDTQYF.

The V gene is TRBV14, the J gene TRBJ1-2; the D is unclear. From germline, CDR1 is SGHDN and CDR2 FVKESK. The CDR3 has 13 residues. V was pared by 2 bases and J by 4 bases, with 8 bases between. CDR3 nucleotides: TGTGCCAGCAGCCAAACCGACGGCTATGGCTACACCTTC. Translated: CASSQTDGYGYTF.

V and J are TRBV24-1 and TRBJ2-1; D remains unclear. CDR3 size: 11 residues. The germline CDR1 and CDR2 sequences are KGHDR and SFDVKD. The V and J ends lost 6 bases and 7 bases respectively, with 6 bases between them. CDR3 nucleotide sequence: TGTGCCACCAGTCGAGGAAATGAGCAGTTCTTC. Translation: CATSRGNEQFF.

This rearrangement joins TRBV5-4 to TRBJ2-2; weak D call: TRBD2 (6 bases). The CDR3 covers 15 residues. Germline loops: CDR1 SGHNT, CDR2 YYREEE (reference sequence). Trimming pared 0 bases from V and 3 bases from J, leaving 9 bases between. The DNA for the CDR3 is TGTGCCAGCAGCTTGGGACAGCGGGACACCGGGGAGCTGTTTTTT. It is translated as CASSLGQRDTGELFF.

This clone was seen a single time. The chain carries TRBV4-3 and TRBJ1-2; TRBD1 agrees at 9 bases. The CDR3 is made up of 13 amino acids. The junction had 2 bases not matched to a gene; V was cut back by 5 bases and J by 4 bases. Germline V gene data show CDR1 as LGHNA and CDR2 as YSLEER. The CDR3 nucleotides read TGCGCCAGCAGCACGGACAGGGGCTATGGCTACACCTTC. It is translated as CASSTDRGYGYTF.

This chain links TRBV6-5 with TRBJ2-3; D may be TRBD1 or TRBD2 (6 bases each). CDR3 length equals 13 residues. Germline CDR1 MNHEY, CDR2 SVGAGI. As DNA, the CDR3 is TGTACTACGGGGGCTCGGGCGCAGGATACGCAGTATTTT. Translated, it gives CTTGARAQDTQYF.

The chain has TRBV15 and TRBJ1-1; no clear D gene. There are 14 residues in the CDR3. Trimming took off 1 base at V and 5 bases at J, with 11 bases between the two ends. Germline CDR1 and CDR2: LNHNV and YYDKDF (reference sequence). Here the CDR3 DNA reads TGTGCCACCAGCAGAGGTCCCCTCGAGACTGAAGCTTTCTTT. This sequence encodes CATSRGPLETEAFF. Variable domain in full (rest from reference TRBV15 and TRBJ1-1): DAMVIQNPRYQVTQFGKPVTLSCSQTLNHNVMYWYQQKSSQAPKLLFHYYDKDFNNEADTPDNFQSRRPNTSFCFLDIRSPGLGDTAMYLCATSRGPLETEAFFGQGTRLTVV.

This chain uses TRBV18 with TRBJ2-5; no firm D call. In germline, CDR1 is KGHSH, CDR2 LQKENI. CDR3 size: 14 residues. V was cut by 3 bases and J by 1 base, with 9 bases left in between. Here the CDR3 DNA reads TGTGCCAGCTCACCGGTAGACACCCAAGAGACCCAGTACTTC. Amino acids: CASSPVDTQETQYF. The full variable domain, completed using reference TRBV18 and TRBJ2-5, is NAGVMQNPRHLVRRRGQEARLRCSPMKGHSHVYWYRQLPEEGLKFMVYLQKENIIDESGMPKERFSAEFPKEGPSILRIQQVVRGDSAAYFCASSPVDTQETQYFGPGTRLLVL.